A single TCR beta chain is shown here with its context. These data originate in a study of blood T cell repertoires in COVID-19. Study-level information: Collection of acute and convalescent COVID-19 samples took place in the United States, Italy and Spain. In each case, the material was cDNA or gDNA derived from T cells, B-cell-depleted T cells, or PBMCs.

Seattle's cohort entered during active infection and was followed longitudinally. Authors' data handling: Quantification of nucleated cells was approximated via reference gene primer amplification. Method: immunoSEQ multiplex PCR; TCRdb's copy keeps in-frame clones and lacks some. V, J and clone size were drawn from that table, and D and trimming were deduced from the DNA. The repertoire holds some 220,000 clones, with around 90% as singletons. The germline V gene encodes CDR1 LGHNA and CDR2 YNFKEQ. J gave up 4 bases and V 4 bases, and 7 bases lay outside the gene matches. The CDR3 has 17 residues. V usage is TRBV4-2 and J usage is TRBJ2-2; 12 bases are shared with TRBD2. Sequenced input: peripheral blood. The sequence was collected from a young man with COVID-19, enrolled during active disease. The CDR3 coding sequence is TGTGCCAGCAGCCTCCTAGCGGGGGGGCTCGGCACCGGGGAGCTGTTTTTT. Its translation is CASSLLAGGLGTGELFF.